The 2 T cell receptor beta chains in this list originate from one sample, sequenced in a study of patients and donors after allogeneic stem cell transplantation. Each CDR3 protein gets one entry after TCRdb re-called the RT-PCR reads with MiXCR. The sample consists of about 40,000 distinct CDR3 sequences, roughly 29% of them appearing once. The sequenced sample was blood, either unsorted or a sorted T cell fraction (not recorded which). Receptor source: a human donor who was either an allogeneic HSCT recipient or a stem cell or donor lymphocyte infusion donor (not recorded which). It is not recorded whose cells these are; they may come from a transplant donor.

Only a few counts were recorded for this clonotype. The chain links TRBV28 to TRBJ1-1; the D gene is possibly TRBD1 (5 bases). V lost 7 bases, J lost 1 base, and 13 bases lay in between. Germline loops: CDR1 MDHEN, CDR2 SYDVKM. This CDR3 has 14 amino acids. CDR3 bases: TGTGCCAGCACCCGGGACGGTTCGAACACTGAAGCTTTCTTT. This encodes CASTRDGSNTEAFF.

The chain combines TRBV9 with TRBJ1-5; 9 nucleotides align to TRBD1. The CDR3 sequence is 15 residues long. With V trimmed by 4 bases and J by 6 bases, 8 bases remained unmatched. Germline CDR1 and CDR2: SGDLS and YYNGEE. The CDR3 nucleotides are TGTGCCAGCAGCCTCACCGGGACAGGGACTCAGCCCCAGCATTTT. This codes for CASSLTGTGTQPQHF.